This T cell receptor (beta chain) comes out of a study of blood T cell repertoires in COVID-19 (dated by TCRdb to 2020 to 2022). In the study overall: Samples covering the acute and convalescent phases of COVID-19 were provided by collaborators in the United States, Italy and Spain. The material from the prospective study consisted of cDNA or gDNA derived from T cells, B-cell-depleted T cells, or PBMCs. Subjects who had been exposed to COVID-19, were actively infected with it, or had recovered from it provided the deeply sampled blood TCRbeta repertoires that made up the dataset. The repertoires were released in a freely available public database meant as a resource for research on the immune response to SARS-CoV-2. The samples were drawn from two sources: the first 160 participants of the ongoing ImmuneRACE study, and 1,000 to 1,500 subjects contributed by 6 global collaborators. The sample metadata nearly always contained a de-identified subject ID, COVID-19 status, age in years and sex. Where HLA class I and class II types were available, the types were taken from metadata supplied by the sample provider, not from assay-based typing.

A word on this clone: The antigen this receptor binds is unknown. The sample holds no much larger clone one base away, and base qualities are not on file.

Enrolling through a virtual design, the prospective study's participants ranged in age from roughly 18 to 89 years and lived across 24 United States geographic areas. Cohort assignment in the prospective study relied on participant-reported clinical history from a screening survey and a study questionnaire. Mobile phlebotomists in the prospective study collected whole blood, serum and a nasopharyngeal or oropharyngeal swab from every participant. Participants in the prospective study had the option to provide additional blood draws and questionnaires over a roughly two-month period. Before DNA extraction, prospective study blood samples were shipped either frozen or at room temperature. Results the study describes overall, beyond this receptor: How much clinical and demographic metadata was included differed by source and by participant, and the metadata was provided uncurated.

TCRbeta CDR3 regions were amplified from genomic DNA by means of the immunoSEQ Assay, a bias-controlled multiplex PCR. On the authors' methods: The number of nucleated cells in each sample was estimated from the amplification of reference gene primers within the assay. To quantify the absolute abundance of each unique TCRbeta CDR3 rearrangement, sequence reads were collapsed and filtered. For each sample, productive Simpson clonality was calculated as the square root of Simpson's diversity index over productive rearrangements. TCRdb mirrors the immuneACCESS table, restricted to in-frame sequences. Some clones are absent from its copies; in checked studies, under half trace to an unresolved V gene, and the reason for the others is unknown. The V and J calls and the clone size are those of that table, but D and trimming were determined from the DNA. The sample data list hundreds of thousands of clones, and around 87% of these were observed just once. Together, the top ten hold around 4.5% of the sample.

Its CDR3 holds 12 amino acids, cysteine through phenylalanine. The retained sequence is limited to the CDR3, 36 bases, with the frame set at the first base. V gives up 5 bases and J gives up 4 bases, and the segment between their germline ends measures 7 bases. The germline V gene encodes CDR1 SGDLS and CDR2 YYNGEE. The sequence derives from a woman aged 18-30 years with acute COVID-19. The chain links TRBV9 with TRBJ1-3; confidence is insufficient to name the D gene. Sequencing was done on a sample of PBMCs or T cells enriched from blood (not recorded which). The DNA sequence is TGTGCCAGCAGTCGAGGGGGAAACACCATATATTTT. Its protein product is CASSRGGNTIYF.